Described below is a single T cell receptor (beta chain) sequence and its context. Trimming stripped 6 bases from V and 2 bases from J, with 9 bases between. The germline CDR1 and CDR2 sequences are SQVTM and ANQGSEA. The length of the CDR3 is 12 residues. The sample is drawn from a study of blood T cell repertoires in COVID-19. Turning to the study itself: Sites across the United States, Italy and Spain contributed samples from acute and convalescent COVID-19. PBMCs, B-cell-depleted T cells, or T cells provided the cDNA or gDNA that made up the material.

Original methodology: Estimated nucleated cell counts came from reference gene primer amplification. Here immunoSEQ multiplex PCR was the method, and the copy in TCRdb shows in-frame clones only, minus some. V and J calls and clone size are given by that table; D and trimming were obtained from the DNA. The data show 90,000 to 150,000 clones, around 89% seen once. J is TRBJ2-3 and V is TRBV29-1; a weak D match, TRBD1 (5 bases). This clonotype originated in a human donor with acute or convalescent COVID-19. The donor label of this sample is uncertain. Sequencing input: peripheral blood. The CDR3 here is CSVEDTTDTQYF. The CDR3 nucleotides read TGCAGCGTCGAGGACACCACAGATACGCAGTATTTT.